The next 3 T cell receptor beta chains were all read from a single sample in a study of PD-L1 blockade in urothelial cancer. Sample time point: pretreatment peripheral blood. Clones were read by immunoSEQ multiplex PCR, and TCRdb kept only the in-frame ones, dropping some. The repertoire holds 98,000 or so clones, nearly 90% seen once, with about 1.6% in the top ten. Here the sequenced sample was PBMCs, taken around atezolizumab (anti-PD-L1) treatment. These receptors were obtained from a man in his 60s with urothelial cancer.

The rearrangement joins TRBV5-6 to TRBJ2-7; 9 bases are shared with TRBD1. Germline lookup yields CDR1 SGHDT and CDR2 YYEEEE. The CDR3 covers 14 residues. V shed 2 bases and J 3 bases; nucleotides not matched to a gene: 3. This CDR3 reads CASSFRGQGYEQYF. CDR3 in DNA: TGTGCCAGCAGCTTTAGGGGACAGGGCTACGAGCAGTACTTC.

The rearrangement joins TRBV4-2 to TRBJ1-2; maybe TRBD1 (6 bases). CDR1 and CDR2 (germline): LGHNA, YNFKEQ. Trimming removed 0 bases from V and 4 bases from J, with 15 bases in between. CDR3 length: 16 amino acids. Here the CDR3 reads CASSQDPRTVSYGYTF. The CDR3 DNA sequence: TGTGCCAGCAGCCAAGATCCCCGGACAGTTAGCTATGGCTACACCTTC.

V and J are TRBV7-2 and TRBJ2-7; TRBD1 is a possible D gene (5 bases). This CDR3 is built from 19 residues. V lost 0 bases and J lost 2, with 23 bases in between. Germline CDR1 reads SGHTA; CDR2 reads FQGNSA. The CDR3 protein is CASSLAGKGMYGFTYEQYF. The CDR3 coding sequence is TGTGCCAGCAGCTTAGCGGGCAAGGGGATGTACGGGTTCACCTACGAGCAGTACTTC. Based on the CDR3 plus reference TRBV7-2 and TRBJ2-7, the full variable domain is GAGVSQSPSNKVTEKGKDVELRCDPISGHTALYWYRQSLGQGLEFLIYFQGNSAPDKSGLPSDRFSAERTGGSVSTLTIQRTQQEDSAVYLCASSLAGKGMYGFTYEQYFGPGTRLTVT.